This T cell receptor beta chain was profiled in a study of T cell changes during pregnancy in multiple sclerosis (dated by TCRdb to the late 2010s). Broadly, across the study: The study looked at changes in the T cell repertoire across pregnancy in women with multiple sclerosis.

The protocol used for the library was the immunoSEQ multiplex PCR assay. TCRdb took this table from immuneACCESS and kept in-frame rearrangements with V and J called. Such tables lack part of the clones; where checked against another copy, unresolved V genes explain under half of the gap, and the rest is unexplained. This sample gives 35,000 to 45,000 clones in total; about nine tenths of them show up just once. The leading ten clones occupy around 0.47% of the sample. On this clone itself: Its recognized antigen is unknown. Nothing much larger sits one base from this clone, and base qualities are not available.

The CDR1 and CDR2 encoded by the germline V gene are MNHEY and SVGAGI. Germline trimming amounts to 5 bases on V and 4 bases on J, with 5 as the count of junction bases outside the gene matches. Measured from the cysteine to the phenylalanine, the CDR3 is 14 residues long. Only the CDR3 part of the read is kept: 42 bases, read in frame from the first base. This sequence originates from a female donor in good health, enrolled as a control in a pregnancy study. The chain joins TRBV6-5 to TRBJ1-1; 9 middle bases align to TRBD1. Sequences were derived from CD4+ T cells from peripheral blood mononuclear cells, sampled in the second trimester of pregnancy. CDR3 region: CASSTGGWGTEAFF. The DNA reads as follows: TGTGCCAGCAGTACAGGGGGCTGGGGCACTGAAGCTTTCTTT.